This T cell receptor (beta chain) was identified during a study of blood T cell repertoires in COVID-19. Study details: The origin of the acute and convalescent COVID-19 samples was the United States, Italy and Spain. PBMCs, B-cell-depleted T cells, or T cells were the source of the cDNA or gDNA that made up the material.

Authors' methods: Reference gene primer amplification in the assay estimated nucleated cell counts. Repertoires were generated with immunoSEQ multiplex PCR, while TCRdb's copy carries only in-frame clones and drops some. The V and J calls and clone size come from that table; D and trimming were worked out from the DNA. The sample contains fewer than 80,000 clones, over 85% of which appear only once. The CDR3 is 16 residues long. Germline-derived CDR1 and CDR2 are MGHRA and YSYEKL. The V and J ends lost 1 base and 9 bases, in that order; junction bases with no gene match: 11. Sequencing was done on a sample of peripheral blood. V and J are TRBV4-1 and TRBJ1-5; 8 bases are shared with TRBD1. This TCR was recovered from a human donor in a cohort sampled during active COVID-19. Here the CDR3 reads CASSQGGGQGRGPQHF. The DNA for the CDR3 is TGCGCCAGCAGCCAAGGGGGAGGACAGGGCCGGGGGCCCCAGCATTTT.